The 5 T cell receptor beta chains presented below share a single source sample, sequenced in a study of blood T cells in healthy people across ages. Combining a sample-barcoded 5' primer with a J-beta primer mix, a second PCR ran for roughly 7 to 12 cycles. MiXCR, run by TCRdb on the 5' RACE reads, gives a single entry per CDR3 protein. The table shows over a million distinct CDR3 sequences, with roughly 43% occurring only once. Sequences were obtained from blood. Receptors originate from a woman between 18 and 30 years old in good health.

This clonotype was counted between two and nine times. This CDR3 is CSGSEHNTGELFF. The CDR3 nucleotides are TGCAGTGGTTCCGAGCACAACACCGGGGAGCTGTTTTTT. The chain carries TRBV20-1 and TRBJ2-2; the D is unclear. Germline V CDR1 and CDR2: DFQATT, SNEGSKA (reference sequence). The CDR3 length is 13 residues. The V end was cut by 7 bases, the J end by 2 bases, with 11 bases between.

The rearrangement links TRBV4-3 to TRBJ2-5; the match to TRBD1 covers 7 bases. V shed 3 bases, J shed 0 bases, and the junction held 4 bases outside the gene matches. In germline, CDR1 is LGHNA, CDR2 YSLEER. CDR3 size: 15 residues. CDR3: CASSQRTGDQETQYF. The CDR3 bases are TGCGCCAGCAGCCAGCGGACAGGAGACCAAGAGACCCAGTACTTC.

As regards this clonotype: This probably arose from a read error, given a far larger clone one base away. The rearrangement joins TRBV5-5 to TRBJ2-1; a possible D gene is TRBD2 (6 bases). The CDR3 has 13 residues. The germline V and J ends were trimmed by 0 bases and 13 bases, with 14 bases remaining between them. CDR1 is SGHKS and CDR2 is YYEKEE in the germline V gene (reference sequence). DNA for the CDR3: TGTGCCAGCAGCTTGGCTGGGGAGGAGACCCAGTTCTTC. It translates to CASSLAGEETQFF.

The chain links TRBV29-1 to TRBJ2-1; D might be TRBD2 (6 bases). Germline loops: CDR1 SQVTM, CDR2 ANQGSEA. V lost 6 bases and J 4 bases, leaving 19 bases between the germline ends. The CDR3 runs to 15 residues. CDR3 in amino acids: CSVALTSPPYNEQFF. The CDR3, as DNA: TGCAGCGTGGCCCTAACTAGCCCCCCTTACAATGAGCAGTTCTTC.

About this clonotype: The junction differs from germline at one of its ends, possibly a read error. V is TRBV2 and J is TRBJ2-7; D may be TRBD2 (5 bases). CDR1 and CDR2 (germline): SNHLY, FYNNEI. The CDR3 is 14 residues long. The CDR3 loop reads CASREGGGPYEQYF. As DNA, the CDR3 is TGTGCCAGCAGGGAAGGTGGAGGACCCTACGAGCAGTACTTC.